This TCR beta chain was obtained from a study of shared clonotypes between healthy human individuals. Study-wide results and caveats: In a handful of donors, around 5% of naive CD4 clonotypes appeared in common. Sorted-subset samples were not fully sequenced, rarefaction indicated. Sampling was confined to blood; repertoires within tissues likely differ.

To note about this clone: Its antigen is not known.

This CDR3 has 12 residues. Germline CDR1 reads KGHSH; CDR2 reads LQKENI. Trimming at V came to 5 bases and at J to 6 bases, leaving 0 bases not matched to a gene. Methods used by the authors: ImmunoSEQ yielded junction-only sequences lacking quality scores, so filtering differed. TCRdb keeps only in-frame clones here, not all; method: immunoSEQ multiplex PCR. That table is the source of V, J and clone size, and D and trimming were worked out from the DNA. The data hold roughly 410,000 clones, with approximately 97% observed a single time. The sample taken for sequencing was memory CD8+ T cells sorted from blood. Subset given: CD45RO+ cells pooled with CCR7-negative TemRA cells. This chain uses TRBV18 with TRBJ2-7; 11 positions match TRBD1. The receptor's source is a man aged 25-40 years in good health. The DNA of the CDR3 is TGTGCCAGCTCAGGGACAGGGGGCGAGCAGTACTTC. This gives the protein CASSGTGGEQYF.